The 21 T cell receptor beta chains in this list originate from one sample, sequenced in a study of chemoradiotherapy in HPV16-positive cancers. Assay: immunoSEQ multiplex PCR; the TCRdb copy retains only in-frame clones and omits some. The profile shows 5,500 to 6,500 clones, around 91% of them singletons. The source material was tumor tissue, sampled from a patient who underwent chemoradiotherapy. The source of these receptors is a human donor with HPV-associated anogenital cancer.

This rearrangement joins TRBV19 to TRBJ2-7; 9 bases agree with TRBD2. J lost 5 bases, V lost 8 bases, and 10 bases had no gene match. CDR1 is LNHDA, CDR2 SQIVND, per germline (reference sequence). The CDR3 has 14 amino acids. The CDR3 region is CASQSGGPFNEQYF. The CDR3 nucleotides read TGTGCCAGTCAAAGCGGGGGGCCTTTCAACGAGCAGTACTTC.

The J gene is TRBJ1-4, the V gene TRBV5-5, with D unresolved. The CDR3 spans 13 residues. Germline CDR1 reads SGHKS; CDR2 reads YYEKEE (reference sequence). The V end lost 4 bases, the J end lost 8 bases, and 12 bases lay between the germline ends. The CDR3 coding sequence is TGTGCCAGCAGCCTAACTATAGGAGAAAAACTGTTTTTT. It translates to CASSLTIGEKLFF.

The V call is TRBV6-5, the J call TRBJ2-5; weak D call: TRBD2 (6 bases). The germline V gene has CDR1 MNHEY and CDR2 SVGAGI. Trimming stripped 10 bases from V and 5 bases from J, with 17 bases between. This CDR3 is built from 13 residues. Written as DNA, the CDR3 is TGTGCCACCAAACGGGAGATGGGGGAGACCCAGTACTTC. This codes for CATKREMGETQYF.

As DNA, the CDR3 is TGCGCCAGCAGCCCGACCCTTTCTACAGGACCCGGGGAGCTGTTTTTT. Its protein product is CASSPTLSTGPGELFF. The gene calls are TRBV5-1 and TRBJ2-2, with D possibly TRBD1 on 5 matching bases. Germline CDR1 reads SGHRS; CDR2 reads YFSETQ. The CDR3 consists of 16 residues. V lost 4 bases and J lost 6, with 19 bases in between.

CDR3 sequence reads: CASSLAGRANTGELFF. In DNA form, the CDR3 reads TGTGCCAGCAGCTTGGCGGGGAGAGCGAACACCGGGGAGCTGTTTTTT. The chain employs TRBV11-3 and TRBJ2-2; possible D gene TRBD2, 6 bases. This CDR3 is built from 16 residues. From germline, CDR1 is SGHNT and CDR2 YENEEA. The V end was cut by 3 bases, the J end by 0 bases, with 11 bases between.

This clone is a singleton in its sample. The genes are TRBV5-4 and TRBJ2-1; D unclear. The CDR3 is 14 residues long. Germline values: CDR1 SGHNT, CDR2 YYREEE (reference sequence). The V and J ends lost 5 bases and 0 bases respectively, with 9 bases between them. The DNA for the CDR3 is TGTGCCAGCAGAGGTCCCAGCTCCTACAATGAGCAGTTCTTC. It yields the protein CASRGPSSYNEQFF. The entire variable domain, with the rest obtained from reference TRBV5-4 and TRBJ2-1, is as follows: ETGVTQSPTHLIKTRGQQVTLRCSSQSGHNTVSWYQQALGQGPQFIFQYYREEENGRGNFPPRFSGLQFPNYSSELNVNALELDDSALYLCASRGPSSYNEQFFGPGTRLTVL.

The J gene is TRBJ2-7, the V gene TRBV12-2; the D segment call TRBD2 is taken from the table without a DNA check. TRBV12-2 is described as a pseudogene. CDR3 length equals 15 residues. As DNA, the CDR3 is TGTGCAAGTCGCCCGCGGAATCCCATCCCCTACGAGCAGTACTTC. It is translated as CASRPRNPIPYEQYF.

The CDR3 loop is CASSFPGTSGNHEQYF. The CDR3 nucleotides read TGTGCCAGCAGCTTCCCCGGGACTAGCGGGAATCACGAGCAGTACTTC. This chain uses TRBV11-1 with TRBJ2-7; TRBD2 matches 13 bases. The CDR3 is 16 amino acids. Germline trimming cut 3 bases from V and 5 bases from J; bases unmatched to any gene: 7. Per the germline V gene, CDR1 is SGHAT and CDR2 is FQDESV (reference sequence).

The chain combines TRBV4-1 with TRBJ2-3; TRBD1 matches at 7 bases. CDR1 and CDR2 (germline): MGHRA, YSYEKL. The CDR3 totals 14 residues. V was clipped by 2 bases and J by 1 base; unmatched bases: 0. The CDR3 DNA follows: TGCGCCAGCAGCCAACAGGGGGGCACAGATACGCAGTATTTT. Translation gives CASSQQGGTDTQYF.

The rearrangement links TRBV5-1 to TRBJ1-2, with 10 bases that match TRBD1. V dropped 0 bases and J dropped 4; count of bases not matched to a gene: 0. The CDR3 contains 14 residues. CDR1 SGHRS and CDR2 YFSETQ come from the germline V gene. Here the CDR3 reads CASSLGTGGYGYTF. CDR3 in DNA: TGCGCCAGCAGCTTGGGGACAGGGGGCTATGGCTACACCTTC.

The chain couples TRBV2 to TRBJ1-5; the D is unclear. V was clipped by 2 bases and J by 4 bases, with 12 bases between them. The germline V gene has CDR1 SNHLY and CDR2 FYNNEI. This CDR3 contains 15 residues. In DNA form, the CDR3 reads TGTGCCAGCAGTGAACGAGGTGTGGAAAATCAGCCCCAGCATTTT. Its protein is CASSERGVENQPQHF.

The chain joins TRBV15 to TRBJ1-4, with D uncertain. Per germline, CDR1 LNHNV and CDR2 YYDKDF (reference sequence). The CDR3 runs to 12 residues. The V end lost 3 bases, the J end lost 8 bases, and 7 bases lay between the germline ends. The CDR3 spells CATSSSREKLFF. Written as DNA, the CDR3 is TGTGCCACCAGCAGTAGTCGGGAAAAACTGTTTTTT.

V usage is TRBV12-5 and J usage is TRBJ1-5, with D hard to call. Germline assignment: CDR1 LGHNT and CDR2 FRNRAP. The CDR3 has 13 residues. Trimming pared 3 bases from V and 7 bases from J, leaving 10 bases between. Written as DNA, the CDR3 is TGTGCTAGTGGTTTTGCCCCGGGCCAGCCCCAGCATTTT. Its protein is CASGFAPGQPQHF.

The chain has TRBV7-8 and TRBJ1-5, with D uncertain. This CDR3 has 13 residues. The V end was cut by 4 bases, the J end by 5 bases, with 9 bases between. Germline CDR1 is SGHVS and CDR2 is FQNEAQ. The CDR3 DNA reads TGTGCCAGCAGCTCGCTGAATTATCAGCCCCAGCATTTT. This translates into CASSSLNYQPQHF.

The chain is built from TRBV4-1 and TRBJ2-5; perhaps TRBD2 as D (5 bases). This CDR3 has 17 amino acids. CDR1 and CDR2 from the germline V gene are MGHRA and YSYEKL. With 0 bases removed from V and 2 bases from J, the gap between germline ends came to 16 bases. The DNA of the CDR3 is TGCGCCAGCAGCCAAGATTGGGGTGGGAGCACTCAAGAGACCCAGTACTTC. It encodes CASSQDWGGSTQETQYF.

The chain combines TRBV7-9 with TRBJ1-3; possible D gene TRBD1, 5 bases. This CDR3 has 15 amino acids. Germline V gives CDR1 SEHNR, CDR2 FQNEAQ (reference sequence). V was shortened by 4 bases and J by 4 bases, with 14 bases between the two germline ends. CDR3: CASSSLRVTGNTIYF. For the CDR3, the DNA is TGTGCCAGCAGCTCCCTCAGGGTGACAGGAAACACCATATATTTT.

The chain uses TRBV6-5 and TRBJ1-2, with D unresolved. Germline CDR1 and CDR2: MNHEY and SVGAGI. There are 13 residues in the CDR3. Trimming stripped 2 bases from V and 5 bases from J, with 9 bases between. The CDR3 region is CASSYPNFYGYTF. In DNA form, the CDR3 reads TGTGCCAGCAGTTACCCTAACTTTTATGGCTACACCTTC.

The rearrangement links TRBV7-9 to TRBJ1-5; D gene uncertain. CDR1 is SEHNR, CDR2 FQNEAQ, per germline (reference sequence). Trimming left V 5 bases short and J 8 bases short, with 13 bases between. CDR3 size: 13 residues. Here the CDR3 DNA reads TGTGCCAGCAGCCTGGGATACCAAGAGCCCCAGCATTTT. This codes for CASSLGYQEPQHF.

The genes are TRBV27 and TRBJ2-2; D possibly matches TRBD1 or TRBD2 (5 bases each). The CDR3 has 15 residues. V lost 1 base to trimming and J lost 7 bases, with 13 bases between them. From germline, CDR1 is MNHEY and CDR2 SMNVEV (reference sequence). The CDR3 DNA follows: TGTGCCAGCAGTTTATACGATGGGGGTGACGGGGAGCTGTTTTTT. Protein sequence: CASSLYDGGDGELFF.

V usage is TRBV28 and J usage is TRBJ2-3; D is unresolved. The length of the CDR3 is 15 residues. Trimming left V 6 bases short and J 0 bases short, with 13 bases between. The germline gives CDR1 MDHEN, CDR2 SYDVKM. CDR3 DNA: TGTGCCAGCAGGATCCGGGCACAGAGCACAGATACGCAGTATTTT. Protein sequence: CASRIRAQSTDTQYF.

The chain has TRBV7-6 and TRBJ2-1, with TRBD2 matching 15 bases. The J segment lost 6 bases and the V segment lost 4 bases, leaving 10 bases of the junction unmatched. The CDR3 consists of 18 residues. Germline CDR1 and CDR2: SGHVS and FNYEAQ. The DNA for the CDR3 is TGTGCCAGCAGCTCCGGGGCCGGACTAGCGGGAGGGCCCAATGAGCAGTTCTTC. It codes for CASSSGAGLAGGPNEQFF.